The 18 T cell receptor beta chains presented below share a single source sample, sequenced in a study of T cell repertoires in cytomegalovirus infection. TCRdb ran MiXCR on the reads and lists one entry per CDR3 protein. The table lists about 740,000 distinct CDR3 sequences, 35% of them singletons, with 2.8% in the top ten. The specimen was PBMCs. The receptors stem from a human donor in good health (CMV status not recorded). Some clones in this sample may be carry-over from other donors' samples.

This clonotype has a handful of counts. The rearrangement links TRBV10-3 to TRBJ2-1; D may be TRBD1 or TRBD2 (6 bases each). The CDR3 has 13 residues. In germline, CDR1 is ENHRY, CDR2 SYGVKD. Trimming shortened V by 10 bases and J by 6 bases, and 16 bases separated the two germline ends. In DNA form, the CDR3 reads TGTGCCACCTCCGGGGGCGATGTCAATGAGCAGTTCTTC. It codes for CATSGGDVNEQFF.

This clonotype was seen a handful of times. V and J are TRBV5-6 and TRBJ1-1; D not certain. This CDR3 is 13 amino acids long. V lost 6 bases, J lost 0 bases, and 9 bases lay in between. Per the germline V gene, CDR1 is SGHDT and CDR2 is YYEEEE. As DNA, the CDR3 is TGTGCCAGCACCGGGCAGCTGAACACTGAAGCTTTCTTT. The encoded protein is CASTGQLNTEAFF.

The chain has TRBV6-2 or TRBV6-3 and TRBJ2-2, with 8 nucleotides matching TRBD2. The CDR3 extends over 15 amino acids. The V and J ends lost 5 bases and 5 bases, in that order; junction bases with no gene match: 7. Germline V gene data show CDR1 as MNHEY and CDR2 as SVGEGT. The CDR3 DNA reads TGTGCCAGCAGTGAAGCGGGAGTCCAAACCGGGGAGCTGTTTTTT. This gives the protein CASSEAGVQTGELFF.

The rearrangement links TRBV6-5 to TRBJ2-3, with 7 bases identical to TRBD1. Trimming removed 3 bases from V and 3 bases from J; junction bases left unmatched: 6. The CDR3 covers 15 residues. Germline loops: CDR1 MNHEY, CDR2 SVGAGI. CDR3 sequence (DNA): TGTGCCAGCAGTTATAGGTCAGGGGGAACAGATACGCAGTATTTT. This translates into CASSYRSGGTDTQYF.

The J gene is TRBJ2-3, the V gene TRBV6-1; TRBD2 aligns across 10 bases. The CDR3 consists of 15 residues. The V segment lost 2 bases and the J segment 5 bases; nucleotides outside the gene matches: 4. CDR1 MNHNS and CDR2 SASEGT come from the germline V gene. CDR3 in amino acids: CASSESAGGRDTQYF. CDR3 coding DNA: TGTGCCAGCAGTGAATCAGCGGGGGGGCGAGATACGCAGTATTTT.

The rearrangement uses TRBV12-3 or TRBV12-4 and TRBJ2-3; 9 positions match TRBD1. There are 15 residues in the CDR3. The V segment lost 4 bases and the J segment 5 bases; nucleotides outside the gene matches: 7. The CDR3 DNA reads TGTGCCAGCAGTTCCTATCGGGACAGGGTAGATACGCAGTATTTT. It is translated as CASSSYRDRVDTQYF.

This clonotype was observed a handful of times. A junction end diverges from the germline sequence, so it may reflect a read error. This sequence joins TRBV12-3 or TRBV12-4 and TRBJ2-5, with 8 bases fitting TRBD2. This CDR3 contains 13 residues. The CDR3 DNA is TGTGCCAGCAGTTTGGCAGCCGGGGGGGATCGGCACTTC. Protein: CASSLAAGGDRHF.

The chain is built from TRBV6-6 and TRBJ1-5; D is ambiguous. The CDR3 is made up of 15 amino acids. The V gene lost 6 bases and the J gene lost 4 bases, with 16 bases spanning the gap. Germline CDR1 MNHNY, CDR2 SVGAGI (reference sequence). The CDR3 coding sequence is TGTGCCAGCAGAATGGGAGCGGCCGGTAATCAGCCCCAGCATTTT. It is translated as CASRMGAAGNQPQHF.

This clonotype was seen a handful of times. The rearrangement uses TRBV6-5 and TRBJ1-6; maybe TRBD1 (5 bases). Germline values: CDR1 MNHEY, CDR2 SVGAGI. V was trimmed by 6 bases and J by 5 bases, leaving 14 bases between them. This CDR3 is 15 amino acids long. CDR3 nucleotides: TGTGCCAGCAGGATAAGGGGTTTCGATAATTCACCCCTCCACTTT. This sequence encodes CASRIRGFDNSPLHF.

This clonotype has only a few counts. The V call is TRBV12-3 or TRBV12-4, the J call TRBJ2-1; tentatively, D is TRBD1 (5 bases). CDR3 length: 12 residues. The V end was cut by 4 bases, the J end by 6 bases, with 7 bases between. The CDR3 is CASSSGFNEQFF. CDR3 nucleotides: TGTGCCAGCAGTTCAGGGTTCAATGAGCAGTTCTTC.

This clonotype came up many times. The CDR3 DNA reads TGTGCCAGCAGCTCACCCCAGGAGGACCCCGAGATGAATGAGCAGTTCTTC. Its protein product is CASSSPQEDPEMNEQFF. The V gene is TRBV7-2, the J gene TRBJ2-1, with a possible D match to TRBD2 (5 bases). The CDR3 sequence is 17 residues long. Trimming removed 4 bases at V and 7 bases at J, with 23 bases between. Germline V gene lookup returns CDR1 SGHTA and CDR2 FQGNSA.

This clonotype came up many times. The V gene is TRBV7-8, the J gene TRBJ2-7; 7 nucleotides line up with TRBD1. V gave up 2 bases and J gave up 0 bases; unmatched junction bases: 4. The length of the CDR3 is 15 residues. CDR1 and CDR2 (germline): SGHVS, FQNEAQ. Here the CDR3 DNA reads TGTGCCAGCAGCTTAACAGGGGAAAGCTCCTACGAGCAGTACTTC. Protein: CASSLTGESSYEQYF.

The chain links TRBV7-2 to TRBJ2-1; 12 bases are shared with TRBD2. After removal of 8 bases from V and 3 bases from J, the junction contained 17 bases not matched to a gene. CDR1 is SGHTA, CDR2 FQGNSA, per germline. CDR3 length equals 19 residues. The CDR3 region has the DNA TGTGCCAGCGACGTCCTCAACTCAGCGGGACTAGCGGGCTACAATGAGCAGTTCTTC. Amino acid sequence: CASDVLNSAGLAGYNEQFF.

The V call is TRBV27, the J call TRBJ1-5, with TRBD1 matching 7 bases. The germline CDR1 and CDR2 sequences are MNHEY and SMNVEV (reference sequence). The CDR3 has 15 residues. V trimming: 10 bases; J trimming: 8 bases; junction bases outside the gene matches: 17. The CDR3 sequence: CAIRGNRGHPEPQHF. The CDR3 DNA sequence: TGTGCCATCAGGGGGAACAGGGGCCATCCCGAGCCCCAGCATTTT.

The CDR3 region is CASSYPRTGTEAFF. CDR3 sequence (DNA): TGTGCCAGCAGTTACCCCCGGACAGGCACTGAAGCTTTCTTT. The chain couples TRBV6-1 to TRBJ1-1, with 7 bases matching TRBD1. Unmatched junction bases numbered 7, after V lost 5 bases and J lost 4 bases. The CDR3 contains 14 residues. The germline CDR1 and CDR2 sequences are MNHNS and SASEGT.

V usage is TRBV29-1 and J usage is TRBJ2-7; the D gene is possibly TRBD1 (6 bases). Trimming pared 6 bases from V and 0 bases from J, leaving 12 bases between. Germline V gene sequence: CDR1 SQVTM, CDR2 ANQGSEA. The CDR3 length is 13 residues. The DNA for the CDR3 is TGCAGCGTCCTGGGGACATCCTCCTACGAGCAGTACTTC. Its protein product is CSVLGTSSYEQYF.

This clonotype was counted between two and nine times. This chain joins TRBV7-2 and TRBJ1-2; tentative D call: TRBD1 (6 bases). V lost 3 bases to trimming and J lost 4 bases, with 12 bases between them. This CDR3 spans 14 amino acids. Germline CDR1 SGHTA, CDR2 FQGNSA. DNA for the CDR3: TGTGCCAGCAGCTTTGAGGGGACACCCTATGGCTACACCTTC. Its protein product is CASSFEGTPYGYTF.

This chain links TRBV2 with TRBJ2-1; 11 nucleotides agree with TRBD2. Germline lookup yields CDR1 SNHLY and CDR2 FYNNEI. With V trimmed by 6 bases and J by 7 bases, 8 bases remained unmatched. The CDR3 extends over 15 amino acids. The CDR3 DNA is TGTGCCAGCAGGGTAGCGGGAGGGTCTGTTAATGAGCAGTTCTTC. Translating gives CASRVAGGSVNEQFF.